Included here is one TCR beta chain sequence, with context. What it binds is unknown. Other DNA sequences of this sample code for an identical CDR3. The sample originates from a study of shared clonotypes between healthy human individuals. The study's findings and limits: Few donors restricted represented genetic and exposure-history diversity. Compared with clonotypes that all four donors shared, non-shared clonotypes had lower generation probabilities.

TCRdb's table, derived via immunoSEQ multiplex PCR, lists solely in-frame clones and lacks some. The sample includes roughly 2,500,000 clones, roughly 93% of them seen just once. The germline gives CDR1 SGHRS, CDR2 YFSETQ. V was pared by 4 bases and J by 1 base, with 6 bases between. This CDR3 comprises 13 residues. The chain recombines TRBV5-1 with TRBJ2-1; D is unresolved. This receptor was taken from a man aged 18 to 29 in good health. Some clones in this sample may be carry-over from other donors' samples. What was sequenced was naive CD4+ T cells from PBMCs. Stated subset: CD45RA+ positively selected. In nucleotides, the CDR3 is TGCGCCAGCAGCCCTGGGTCCTACAATGAGCAGTTCTTC. Its protein is CASSPGSYNEQFF.